These 9 T cell receptor beta chains came from one sample sequenced in a study of read filtering for tumor transcriptome and immune sequencing. From approximately 430 ng of RNA, a library with molecular barcoded alpha/delta and beta/gamma adaptors was made. TCRdb re-derived calls from the reads in MiXCR, one entry per CDR3 protein. The sample holds over 90,000 distinct CDR3 sequences; 20% to 25% are singletons and the top ten take approximately 10%. Sequenced sample: a population of CD138-negative cells sorted from bone marrow. The receptor source for this set is a donor aged 40 or over with multiple myeloma.

This clonotype was detected only a few times. This chain links TRBV3-1 with TRBJ1-2; maybe TRBD1 (5 bases). The CDR3 has 15 residues. Germline values: CDR1 LGHDT, CDR2 YNNKEL (reference sequence). V was cut by 0 bases and J by 6 bases, with 14 bases left in between. The CDR3 region has the DNA TGTGCCAGCAGCCAAGACGCAGGGTATGGAAATGGCTACACCTTC. Translated, it gives CASSQDAGYGNGYTF. The full variable domain, its missing parts supplied by reference TRBV3-1 and TRBJ1-2, is DTAVSQTPKYLVTQMGNDKSIKCEQNLGHDTMYWYKQDSKKFLKIMFSYNNKELIINETVPNRFSPKSPDKAHLNLHINSLELGDSAVYFCASSQDAGYGNGYTFGSGTRLTVV.

This clonotype occurred many times. The chain links TRBV18 to TRBJ1-1; D possibly corresponds to TRBD1 (5 bases). Germline CDR1 KGHSH, CDR2 LQKENI. This CDR3 is 13 amino acids long. The V end lost 3 bases, the J end lost 1 base, and 6 bases lay between the germline ends. The CDR3 DNA is TGTGCCAGCTCACCGACAGAGAACACTGAAGCTTTCTTT. Amino acid sequence: CASSPTENTEAFF.

This clonotype occurred many times. This chain joins TRBV5-6 and TRBJ1-1; D gene uncertain. This CDR3 contains 13 residues. Germline values: CDR1 SGHDT, CDR2 YYEEEE. V dropped 5 bases and J dropped 4 bases, with 12 bases sitting between them. The CDR3 DNA is TGTGCCAGCAGTCTCAAGGCGAGCACTGAAGCTTTCTTT. Its translation: CASSLKASTEAFF.

For this clonotype: A read error is possible here, since a much larger clone lies one base away. The rearrangement joins TRBV6-1 to TRBJ2-1; D unclear. The CDR3 loop spans 14 amino acids. The germline CDR1 and CDR2 sequences are MNHNS and SASEGT. The CDR3 DNA is TGTGCCAGCCAAATCGGTATCTCCAACAATGAGCAGTTCTTC. Amino acids: CASQIGISNNEQFF.

To note about this clonotype: At one end, the junction sequence differs from germline, possibly due to a read error. The chain couples TRBV9 to TRBJ1-5; 7 bases are shared with TRBD1. This CDR3 comprises 14 residues. Per the germline V gene, CDR1 is SGDLS and CDR2 is YYNGEE. The CDR3 coding sequence is TGTGCCAGCAGCCCAGGACAGGTGGTTCAGCCCCCGCATTTT. Translation: CASSPGQVVQPPHF.

This clonotype has at least ten counts. The chain combines TRBV29-1 with TRBJ2-2; no clear D. CDR3 length: 14 amino acids. Germline V lookup: CDR1 SQVTM, CDR2 ANQGSEA. The germline V and J ends were trimmed by 7 bases and 0 bases, with 12 bases remaining between them. The CDR3 DNA sequence: TGCAGCGCCACGAAGTTAGCGAACACCGGGGAGCTGTTTTTT. It encodes CSATKLANTGELFF.

This clonotype was found a few times. The chain has TRBV7-3 and TRBJ2-1; a possible D gene is TRBD2 (6 bases). The CDR3 loop spans 16 amino acids. Germline V gene lookup returns CDR1 SGHTA and CDR2 FQGTGA. The V end lost 1 base, the J end lost 2 bases, and 12 bases lay between the germline ends. CDR3 residues: CASSLNGGSPYNEQFF. As DNA, the CDR3 is TGTGCCAGCAGCTTAAATGGGGGGAGTCCCTACAATGAGCAGTTCTTC.

Concerning this clonotype: The CDR3 does not close with the conserved phenylalanine or tryptophan, likely indicating a read error. DNA for the CDR3: TGCGCCGGCAGTGTGGGGAGCTCCTACAATGAGCAGTTCTCC. Its translation: CAGSVGSSYNEQFS. V usage is TRBV10-2 and J usage is TRBJ2-1; tentative D call: TRBD2 (5 bases). Germline values: CDR1 WSHSY, CDR2 SAAADI. The CDR3 extends over 14 amino acids.

This clonotype was picked up a small number of times. V gene TRBV27 combines with J gene TRBJ2-3; 9 bases align to TRBD2. The J segment lost 9 bases and the V segment lost 5 bases, leaving 3 bases of the junction unmatched. This CDR3 contains 12 residues. In germline, CDR1 is MNHEY, CDR2 SMNVEV (reference sequence). CDR3 region: CASSVGTSTQYF. In DNA, the CDR3 is TGTGCCAGCAGTGTCGGGACTAGCACGCAGTATTTT.